Shown below are 15 T cell receptor beta chains from a single sample sequenced in a study of regulatory T cells in long-lasting Graves disease. This sample's time point: newly diagnosed GD, antithyroid drugs for less than 3 months. PBMC-extracted RNA yielded the TCR library. Researchers made TCR beta libraries by using iRepertoire HTBI primers and running Arm-PCR on CDR3 regions. A single record per CDR3 protein comes from TCRdb applying MiXCR to the multiplex PCR reads. In the table there are around 460,000 distinct CDR3 sequences, roughly 15% of which are singletons. This sample was also put to use in a study of T cells in Graves' hyperthyroidism and ophthalmopathy.

The sequenced sample was peripheral blood mononuclear cells (PBMCs), obtained at new diagnosis, from a patient treated with antithyroid drugs. Receptors originate from a woman aged 50 to 60 with Graves disease.

This clonotype has at least ten counts. The V gene is TRBV12-3 or TRBV12-4, the J gene TRBJ1-2; unclear D gene. The CDR3 spans 13 residues. V gave up 1 base and J gave up 8 bases, with 11 bases separating them. CDR3 region: CASSLEGQTGYTF. The CDR3 DNA reads TGTGCCAGCAGTTTAGAAGGGCAGACGGGCTACACCTTC.

This clonotype was counted ten times or more. The chain's CDR3 is CASSPWASGYNEQFF. DNA for the CDR3: TGTGCCAGCAGCCCATGGGCTAGCGGCTACAATGAGCAGTTCTTC. The chain uses TRBV27 and TRBJ2-1; 7 positions match TRBD2. The V and J ends lost 6 bases and 3 bases, in that order; junction bases with no gene match: 8. The V gene's germline CDR1 is MNHEY and CDR2 SMNVEV (reference sequence). This CDR3 comprises 15 residues.

The gene calls are TRBV12-3 or TRBV12-4 and TRBJ2-7, with D possibly TRBD2 on 5 matching bases. V was cut by 6 bases and J by 7 bases, with 25 bases left in between. The CDR3 has 16 amino acids. CDR3 sequence (DNA): TGTGCCAGCAGCACCGGAACAACGACGGTCACGGGGGAGCAGTACTTC. Its protein product is CASSTGTTTVTGEQYF.

At least ten counts were recorded for this clonotype. The rearrangement joins TRBV28 to TRBJ1-2; D possibly corresponds to TRBD1 (6 bases). This CDR3 is 14 amino acids long. The V end lost 7 bases, the J end lost 2 bases, and 14 bases lay between the germline ends. The germline V gene encodes CDR1 MDHEN and CDR2 SYDVKM. The CDR3 sequence: CASIQGGTNYGYTF. CDR3 nucleotides: TGTGCCAGCATCCAAGGGGGGACCAACTATGGCTACACCTTC.

This clonotype was observed many times. V gene TRBV12-3 or TRBV12-4 combines with J gene TRBJ2-7, with D perhaps matching TRBD1 (5 bases). The CDR3 has 18 amino acids. V was shortened by 0 bases and J by 0 bases, with 18 bases between the two germline ends. The CDR3 sequence is CASSLAHTTGFSSYEQYF. CDR3 bases: TGTGCCAGCAGTTTAGCGCACACCACAGGCTTTAGCTCCTACGAGCAGTACTTC.

This clonotype was detected only a few times. The J gene is TRBJ2-5, the V gene TRBV7-9, with D perhaps being TRBD1 or TRBD2 (6 bases each). The ends were cut back, 5 bases at V and 2 bases at J, with 15 bases in the middle. The CDR3 extends over 15 amino acids. Germline lookup yields CDR1 SEHNR and CDR2 FQNEAQ (reference sequence). CDR3 in DNA: TGTGCCAGCAGCCCCTGGGGGGCGGGGCAAGAGACCCAGTACTTC. This encodes CASSPWGAGQETQYF.

Ten or more counts support this clonotype. The chain couples TRBV19 to TRBJ2-1; TRBD2 agrees at 7 bases. The CDR3 loop spans 17 amino acids. Losses at the gene ends were 6 bases for V and 1 base for J; bases not matched to a gene: 12. Germline CDR1 reads LNHDA; CDR2 reads SQIVND (reference sequence). DNA of the CDR3: TGTGCCAGTAGGGGTGTAGGTTTCGGGGGGTCCTACAATGAGCAGTTCTTC. Translating it yields CASRGVGFGGSYNEQFF. Looking up the rest from reference TRBV19 and TRBJ2-1 gives the full variable domain: DGGITQSPKYLFRKEGQNVTLSCEQNLNHDAMYWYRQDPGQGLRLIYYSQIVNDFQKGDIAEGYSVSREKKESFPLTVTSAQKNPTAFYLCASRGVGFGGSYNEQFFGPGTRLTVL.

This clonotype came up many times. J is TRBJ1-5 and V is TRBV28; D is perhaps TRBD1 (5 bases). The CDR3 runs to 13 residues. The V end was cut by 2 bases, the J end by 5 bases, with 7 bases between. Germline V gene sequence: CDR1 MDHEN, CDR2 SYDVKM. The CDR3 nucleotides are TGTGCCAGCAGTTTACTGGGGGATCAGCCCCAGCATTTT. Its translation: CASSLLGDQPQHF.

Points on this clonotype: A read error is possible here, since a much larger clone lies one base away. The V and J genes are TRBV2 and TRBJ2-5; possible D gene TRBD2, 5 bases. Germline V gene sequence: CDR1 SNHLY, CDR2 FYNNEI. V lost 5 bases and J 3 bases, leaving 13 bases between the germline ends. The CDR3 runs to 14 residues. CDR3 region: CASSTRLGEETQYF. CDR3 nucleotides: TGTGCCAGCAGTACCCGACTCGGGGAAGAGACCCAGTACTTC.

This clonotype was counted at least ten times. DNA for the CDR3: TGTGCCAGCAGCTCCCGGACAGGGGGCGGAGAGACCCAGTACTTC. Its protein is CASSSRTGGGETQYF. The chain combines TRBV13 with TRBJ2-5; 11 bases fit TRBD1. Per the germline V gene, CDR1 is PRHDT and CDR2 is FYEKMQ (reference sequence). The CDR3 loop spans 15 amino acids. After removal of 4 bases from V and 4 bases from J, the junction contained 5 bases not matched to a gene.

This clonotype appeared many times. CDR3 amino acids: CASSVGGGVNSPLHF. The CDR3 DNA reads TGTGCCAGCAGCGTAGGAGGAGGTGTGAATTCACCCCTCCACTTT. This chain links TRBV9 with TRBJ1-6; D remains unclear. Germline V gene sequence: CDR1 SGDLS, CDR2 YYNGEE. This CDR3 comprises 15 residues. Trimming removed 0 bases at V and 7 bases at J, with 11 bases between.

This clonotype was found many times. This rearrangement joins TRBV14 to TRBJ2-1; 8 bases are a match to TRBD1. Germline lookup yields CDR1 SGHDN and CDR2 FVKESK. The V segment lost 4 bases and the J segment 8 bases; nucleotides outside the gene matches: 7. CDR3 length equals 14 residues. In DNA form, the CDR3 reads TGTGCCAGCAGCCCCGGACAGGGAAGAGATGAGCAGTTCTTC. It encodes CASSPGQGRDEQFF.

This clonotype was recorded many times. The chain links TRBV12-3 or TRBV12-4 to TRBJ1-1, with a possible D match to TRBD1 (5 bases). The V and J ends lost 5 bases and 3 bases respectively, with 10 bases between them. The length of the CDR3 is 13 residues. CDR3 in DNA: TGTGCCAGCAGTCAGGGAACTTACACTGAAGCTTTCTTT. Translation: CASSQGTYTEAFF.

V and J are TRBV29-1 and TRBJ1-6, with 9 bases that match TRBD1. CDR1 SQVTM and CDR2 ANQGSEA come from the germline V gene. The CDR3 runs 13 residues. V was clipped by 6 bases and J by 7 bases; unmatched bases: 4. The CDR3 DNA reads TGCAGCGTGGGACAGGGAGTGAATTCACCCCTCCACTTT. It codes for CSVGQGVNSPLHF.

The table lists this clonotype with a few counts. J is TRBJ2-1 and V is TRBV12-3 or TRBV12-4; 7 positions match TRBD2. J gave up 3 bases and V 4 bases, and 6 bases lay outside the gene matches. CDR3 length: 15 residues. Here the CDR3 DNA reads TGTGCCAGCAGTTCCCCGGGACTACTCTACAATGAGCAGTTCTTC. Translated, it gives CASSSPGLLYNEQFF.